What follows are 31 T cell receptor beta chains derived from one specimen sequenced in a study of early stage breast cancer tumors. The repertoire was sequenced with immunoSEQ multiplex PCR; TCRdb's copy has only in-frame clones and lacks some. This table holds about 36,000 clones, 74% found once. Source material: blood. The origin of the receptors is a person between 55 and 69 years old with breast cancer.

CDR3 protein: CASSIRTSGSNEQYF. DNA of the CDR3: TGTGCCAGTAGTATAAGAACTAGCGGGAGTAACGAGCAGTACTTC. V gene TRBV19 combines with J gene TRBJ2-7; 11 positions match TRBD2. Germline V CDR1 and CDR2: LNHDA, SQIVND (reference sequence). J lost 5 bases, V lost 2 bases, and 5 bases had no gene match. The CDR3 sequence is 15 residues long.

The chain couples TRBV19 to TRBJ1-2; D is undetermined. V was trimmed by 3 bases and J by 4 bases, leaving 12 bases between them. The CDR3 spans 14 residues. From germline, CDR1 is LNHDA and CDR2 SQIVND (reference sequence). In DNA form, the CDR3 reads TGTGCCAGTAGTATCTCGACGGGGAGCTATGGCTACACCTTC. This sequence encodes CASSISTGSYGYTF. The variable domain in full, with the rest retrieved from reference TRBV19 and TRBJ1-2, is DGGITQSPKYLFRKEGQNVTLSCEQNLNHDAMYWYRQDPGQGLRLIYYSQIVNDFQKGDIAEGYSVSREKKESFPLTVTSAQKNPTAFYLCASSISTGSYGYTFGSGTRLTVV.

This sequence joins TRBV19 and TRBJ2-2; 13 bases fit TRBD2. The CDR3 loop spans 17 amino acids. CDR1 and CDR2 (germline): LNHDA, SQIVND (reference sequence). V lost 6 bases, J lost 0 bases, and 4 bases stayed unmatched. This CDR3 reads CASSRGLAGTNTGELFF. CDR3 nucleotide sequence: TGTGCCAGTAGCAGGGGACTAGCGGGAACGAACACCGGGGAGCTGTTTTTT.

V and J are TRBV5-1 and TRBJ2-1; tentatively, D is TRBD1 or TRBD2 (7 bases each). Germline CDR1 and CDR2: SGHRS and YFSETQ. The germline V and J ends were trimmed by 4 bases and 5 bases, with 34 bases remaining between them. The CDR3 extends over 21 amino acids. CDR3 nucleotide sequence: TGCGCCAGCAGCCCAGGGATGGGGGGGGCCGTAAACAGGGGCCAGGACAATGAGCAGTTCTTC. This gives the protein CASSPGMGGAVNRGQDNEQFF.

This chain links TRBV28 with TRBJ2-7; D is unclear. The germline V gene has CDR1 MDHEN and CDR2 SYDVKM. The CDR3 sequence is 12 residues long. V dropped 3 bases and J dropped 5 bases, with 8 bases sitting between them. CDR3 nucleotide sequence: TGTGCCAGCAGTTTTTGGGGAAACGAGCAGTACTTC. Encoded protein: CASSFWGNEQYF. Full variable domain (missing parts from reference TRBV28 and TRBJ2-7): DVKVTQSSRYLVKRTGEKVFLECVQDMDHENMFWYRQDPGLGLRLIYFSYDVKMKEKGDIPEGYSVSREKKERFSLILESASTNQTSMYLCASSFWGNEQYFGPGTRLTVT.

This rearrangement joins TRBV27 to TRBJ1-5; no definite D call. The CDR3 loop spans 14 amino acids. V dropped 6 bases and J dropped 0 bases, with 9 bases sitting between them. Germline loops: CDR1 MNHEY, CDR2 SMNVEV (reference sequence). The CDR3 protein is CASSLKYSNQPQHF. DNA of the CDR3: TGTGCCAGCAGCCTCAAATATAGCAATCAGCCCCAGCATTTT.

A single count supports this clone. The gene calls are TRBV6-1 and TRBJ2-1; D gene uncertain. Trimming pared 10 bases from V and 2 bases from J, leaving 18 bases between. This CDR3 is 15 amino acids long. Germline CDR1 is MNHNS and CDR2 is SASEGT. CDR3 coding DNA: TGTGCCACCGCGCGGACCATCCGCCCCTACAATGAGCAGTTCTTC. This sequence encodes CATARTIRPYNEQFF.

The rearrangement uses TRBV18 and TRBJ2-5; no clear D. V was shortened by 1 base and J by 4 bases, with 25 bases between the two germline ends. CDR3 length equals 19 residues. The germline V gene has CDR1 KGHSH and CDR2 LQKENI. CDR3 sequence (DNA): TGTGCCAGCTCACCACTTCGGGTTTTTGGGCCCCTACTGAGAGAGACCCAGTACTTC. This gives the protein CASSPLRVFGPLLRETQYF.

CDR3 region: CASTGTPTYEQYF. CDR3 DNA sequence: TGTGCCAGCACCGGGACACCAACCTACGAGCAGTACTTC. The V call is TRBV6-1, the J call TRBJ2-7; TRBD1 is a possible D gene (6 bases). The germline V gene has CDR1 MNHNS and CDR2 SASEGT. Trimming removed 7 bases from V and 2 bases from J, with 12 bases in between. The CDR3 runs to 13 residues.

The chain is built from TRBV7-3 and TRBJ2-3; 11 bases align to TRBD2. V lost 3 bases to trimming and J lost 3 bases; unmatched junction nucleotides: 5. Germline loops: CDR1 SGHTA, CDR2 FQGTGA. The CDR3 covers 16 residues. The chain's CDR3 is CASSFLAGGFTDTQYF. DNA of the CDR3: TGTGCCAGCAGCTTCTTAGCGGGGGGGTTTACAGATACGCAGTATTTT. Complete variable domain (other parts from reference TRBV7-3 and TRBJ2-3): GAGVSQTPSNKVTEKGKYVELRCDPISGHTALYWYRQSLGQGPEFLIYFQGTGAADDSGLPNDRFFAVRPEGSVSTLKIQRTERGDSAVYLCASSFLAGGFTDTQYFGPGTRLTVL.

The CDR3 DNA reads TGTGCCAGCAGCTTAGATGGCGGGCCACGGGGGGAGCAGTTCTTC. Amino acid sequence: CASSLDGGPRGEQFF. The chain couples TRBV7-2 to TRBJ2-1; D is possibly TRBD2 (6 bases). V shed 1 base and J shed 10 bases, with 17 bases lying between them. Germline V gene sequence: CDR1 SGHTA, CDR2 FQGNSA. The CDR3 is 15 residues long.

This clone was counted a few times. The J gene is TRBJ1-4, the V gene TRBV2; D gene ambiguous. Trimming shortened V by 2 bases and J by 5 bases, and 9 bases separated the two germline ends. This CDR3 has 14 residues. CDR1 and CDR2 from the germline V gene are SNHLY and FYNNEI. CDR3: CASSEQQLNEKLFF. The CDR3 DNA follows: TGTGCCAGCAGTGAACAACAGTTAAATGAAAAACTGTTTTTT.

This chain links TRBV5-1 with TRBJ1-2; a possible D gene is TRBD1 (5 bases). From germline, CDR1 is SGHRS and CDR2 YFSETQ. V lost 0 bases and J 5 bases, leaving 23 bases between the germline ends. The CDR3 consists of 18 residues. Here the CDR3 DNA reads TGCGCCAGCAGCTTGGGGGTGACGTGGGGACTTGAGAGGTATGGCTACACCTTC. It codes for CASSLGVTWGLERYGYTF.

The V call is TRBV5-6, the J call TRBJ2-5; D gene unclear. Trimming took 0 bases from V and 5 from J, leaving 5 bases between them. Germline values: CDR1 SGHDT, CDR2 YYEEEE. The length of the CDR3 is 12 residues. The CDR3 loop reads CASSLGWETQYF. CDR3 DNA: TGTGCCAGCAGCTTGGGGTGGGAGACCCAGTACTTC.

This clone was seen only once. This chain connects TRBV27 to TRBJ1-2; 8 bases match TRBD1. This CDR3 has 17 amino acids. Losses at the gene ends were 5 bases for V and 7 bases for J; bases not matched to a gene: 18. Per germline, CDR1 MNHEY and CDR2 SMNVEV (reference sequence). CDR3 nucleotide sequence: TGTGCCAGCAGTCCCCTCCAGGGGGCGCGTTTCACGGGTGGCTACACCTTC. Protein: CASSPLQGARFTGGYTF.

As to this clone: The sample holds other DNA sequences that translate to the same CDR3. V and J are TRBV5-1 and TRBJ2-1; TRBD1 might be the D (6 bases). V was trimmed by 0 bases and J by 0 bases, leaving 7 bases between them. The CDR3 length is 15 residues. Per the germline V gene, CDR1 is SGHRS and CDR2 is YFSETQ. CDR3 in DNA: TGCGCCAGCAGCTTGGCAGGGGTCTCCTACAATGAGCAGTTCTTC. Residues: CASSLAGVSYNEQFF.

The chain uses TRBV7-9 and TRBJ2-2; D uncertain. This CDR3 is 19 amino acids long. The V end lost 4 bases, the J end lost 0 bases, and 21 bases lay between the germline ends. Germline V gene sequence: CDR1 SEHNR, CDR2 FQNEAQ (reference sequence). The CDR3 sequence: CASSSRTTWALTNTGELFF. The CDR3 region has the DNA TGTGCCAGCAGCTCTCGCACTACCTGGGCCCTAACGAACACCGGGGAGCTGTTTTTT.

The V call is TRBV6-1, the J call TRBJ2-2; the D gene is possibly TRBD1 (6 bases). The CDR3 consists of 13 residues. With 6 bases removed from V and 6 bases from J, the gap between germline ends came to 11 bases. The germline gives CDR1 MNHNS, CDR2 SASEGT. The CDR3 DNA reads as TGTGCCAGCAGGGGACATCCAGCCGGGGAGCTGTTTTTT. Protein: CASRGHPAGELFF.

This chain joins TRBV30 and TRBJ1-2; no clear D. Germline V lookup: CDR1 GTSNPN, CDR2 SVGIG (reference sequence). V was cut by 3 bases and J by 6 bases, with 17 bases left in between. The CDR3 contains 14 residues. The CDR3 loop reads CAWRSMRQANGYTF. CDR3 coding DNA: TGTGCCTGGAGGAGTATGAGACAAGCGAATGGCTACACCTTC.

This chain joins TRBV2 and TRBJ2-3, with D maybe TRBD2 (6 bases). Germline V gene sequence: CDR1 SNHLY, CDR2 FYNNEI. V shed 6 bases and J shed 6 bases, with 13 bases lying between them. The CDR3 totals 13 residues. Written as DNA, the CDR3 is TGTGCCAGCAGCCGGGAGAGTACGGATACGCAGTATTTT. Its protein product is CASSRESTDTQYF. The variable domain in full, with the rest retrieved from reference TRBV2 and TRBJ2-3, is EPEVTQTPSHQVTQMGQEVILRCVPISNHLYFYWYRQILGQKVEFLVSFYNNEISEKSEIFDDQFSVERPDGSNFTLKIRSTKLEDSAMYFCASSRESTDTQYFGPGTRLTVL.

CDR3 sequence: CASTTQGGGGNSEAFF. The CDR3 DNA is TGCGCCAGCACCACCCAGGGGGGAGGGGGTAACTCTGAAGCTTTCTTT. The rearrangement links TRBV5-1 to TRBJ1-1; 7 bases agree with TRBD1. The CDR3 consists of 16 residues. The trim removed 6 bases at V and 6 bases at J, leaving 17 bases unmatched. Germline V CDR1 and CDR2: SGHRS, YFSETQ.

The chain employs TRBV29-1 and TRBJ2-7, with D perhaps TRBD1 or TRBD2 (5 bases each). Germline CDR1 SQVTM, CDR2 ANQGSEA. V lost 7 bases and J lost 2, with 9 bases in between. The CDR3 is 11 amino acids. The CDR3, as DNA: TGCAGCGCCAGAGGGGCCTACGAGCAGTACTTC. It specifies CSARGAYEQYF.

The chain uses TRBV18 and TRBJ1-3, with D hard to call. Looked up from germline, CDR1 is KGHSH and CDR2 is LQKENI. Trimming shortened V by 3 bases and J by 0 bases, and 6 bases separated the two germline ends. There are 14 residues in the CDR3. CDR3 sequence reads: CASSPQGSGNTIYF. The CDR3 DNA reads TGTGCCAGCTCACCCCAAGGCTCTGGAAACACCATATATTTT.

This chain links TRBV9 with TRBJ2-1; D unclear. With 3 bases removed from V and 1 base from J, the gap between germline ends came to 11 bases. Germline V gene lookup returns CDR1 SGDLS and CDR2 YYNGEE. The CDR3 length is 15 residues. CDR3 bases: TGTGCCAGCAGCGGTGGTCGGGCGTCCTACAATGAGCAGTTCTTC. Its translation is CASSGGRASYNEQFF.

The gene calls are TRBV9 and TRBJ1-5; tentatively, D is TRBD1 (5 bases). Trimming left V 3 bases short and J 4 bases short, with 14 bases between. Germline loops: CDR1 SGDLS, CDR2 YYNGEE. CDR3 length: 15 amino acids. CDR3 bases: TGTGCCAGCAGCGCCTTCGACAGTACTAATCAGCCCCAGCATTTT. Protein: CASSAFDSTNQPQHF.

The V gene is TRBV7-9, the J gene TRBJ2-2; D might be TRBD1 (6 bases). The V gene lost 4 bases and the J gene lost 2 bases, with 11 bases spanning the gap. CDR3 length equals 15 residues. CDR1 and CDR2 from the germline V gene are SEHNR and FQNEAQ (reference sequence). CDR3 sequence (DNA): TGTGCCAGCAGCTCACAGGGAACCAACACCGGGGAGCTGTTTTTT. Translated: CASSSQGTNTGELFF.

This clone rates as medium-sized (0.01 to 0.1%). The rearrangement links TRBV7-9 to TRBJ1-1; 7 bases align to TRBD1. The CDR3 length is 13 residues. The junction had 10 bases not matched to a gene; V was cut back by 10 bases and J by 5 bases. Germline V gene sequence: CDR1 SEHNR, CDR2 FQNEAQ (reference sequence). DNA of the CDR3: TGTGCCATCCGGGACAGCCTTATGACTGAAGCTTTCTTT. It translates to CAIRDSLMTEAFF.

V gene TRBV27 combines with J gene TRBJ2-3, with 13 bases fitting TRBD2. CDR3 length: 17 amino acids. Losses at the gene ends were 4 bases for V and 4 bases for J; bases not matched to a gene: 8. The germline gives CDR1 MNHEY, CDR2 SMNVEV (reference sequence). The CDR3 region is CASSSPGLAGVADTQYF. CDR3 DNA: TGTGCCAGCAGTTCCCCCGGACTAGCGGGAGTAGCAGATACGCAGTATTTT.

This clone has just a few counts. The chain uses TRBV6-5 and TRBJ2-7; D is perhaps TRBD1 (6 bases). Germline CDR1 is MNHEY and CDR2 is SVGAGI. V lost 6 bases to trimming and J lost 2 bases, with 14 bases between them. This CDR3 is 14 amino acids long. CDR3 nucleotides: TGTGCCAGCAGGCGGGCACAGGGCACCTACGAGCAGTACTTC. This translates into CASRRAQGTYEQYF.

The chain employs TRBV10-3 and TRBJ2-5; D may match TRBD1 or TRBD2 (5 bases each). This CDR3 has 13 amino acids. Germline loops: CDR1 ENHRY, CDR2 SYGVKD. The V end was cut by 6 bases, the J end by 4 bases, with 12 bases between. The CDR3 spells CAISTRDGETQYF. CDR3 nucleotides: TGTGCCATCAGCACCAGGGACGGAGAGACCCAGTACTTC.

The J gene is TRBJ1-1, the V gene TRBV13; TRBD1 is a possible D gene (5 bases). V was trimmed by 4 bases and J by 0 bases, leaving 9 bases between them. In germline, CDR1 is PRHDT, CDR2 FYEKMQ (reference sequence). The CDR3 has 14 residues. The CDR3 sequence is CASSWGIMNTEAFF. The CDR3 DNA follows: TGTGCCAGCAGCTGGGGGATAATGAACACTGAAGCTTTCTTT.